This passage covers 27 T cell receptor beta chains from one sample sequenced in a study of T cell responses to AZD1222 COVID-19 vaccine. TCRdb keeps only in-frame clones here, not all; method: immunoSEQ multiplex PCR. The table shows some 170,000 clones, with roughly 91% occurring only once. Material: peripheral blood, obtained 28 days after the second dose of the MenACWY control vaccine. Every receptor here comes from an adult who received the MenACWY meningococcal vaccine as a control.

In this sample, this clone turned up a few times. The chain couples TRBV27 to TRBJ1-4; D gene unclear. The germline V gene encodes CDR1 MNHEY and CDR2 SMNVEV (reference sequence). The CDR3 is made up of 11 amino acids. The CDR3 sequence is CATAWDEKLFF. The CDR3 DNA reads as TGTGCAACAGCCTGGGATGAAAAACTGTTTTTT.

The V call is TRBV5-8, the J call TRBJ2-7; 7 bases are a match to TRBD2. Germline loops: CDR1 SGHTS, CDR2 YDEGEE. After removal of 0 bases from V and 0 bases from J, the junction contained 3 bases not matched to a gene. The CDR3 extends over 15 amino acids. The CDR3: CASSLVGRSSYEQYF. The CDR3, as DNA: TGTGCCAGCAGCTTGGTCGGGAGGAGCTCCTACGAGCAGTACTTC.

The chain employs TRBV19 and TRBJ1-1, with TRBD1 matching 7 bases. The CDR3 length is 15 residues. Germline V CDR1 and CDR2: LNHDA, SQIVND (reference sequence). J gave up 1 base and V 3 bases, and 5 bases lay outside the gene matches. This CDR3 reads CASSILGQPNTEAFF. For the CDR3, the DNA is TGTGCCAGTAGTATTTTGGGACAGCCGAACACTGAAGCTTTCTTT.

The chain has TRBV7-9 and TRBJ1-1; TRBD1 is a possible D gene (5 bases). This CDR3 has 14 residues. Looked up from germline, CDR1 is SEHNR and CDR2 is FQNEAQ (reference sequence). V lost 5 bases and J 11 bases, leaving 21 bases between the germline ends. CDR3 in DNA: TGTGCCAGCAGCCTAGGGACCGACCCACGCGGGGCTTTCTTT. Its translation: CASSLGTDPRGAFF.

CDR3 sequence: CASSTGQGNSPLHF. The CDR3 DNA reads as TGTGCCAGCAGTACCGGACAGGGGAATTCACCCCTCCACTTT. V and J are TRBV6-1 and TRBJ1-6, with TRBD1 matching over 9 bases. Germline V gene data show CDR1 as MNHNS and CDR2 as SASEGT. The CDR3 runs to 14 residues. J was trimmed by 7 bases and V by 5 bases; bases with no gene match: 3.

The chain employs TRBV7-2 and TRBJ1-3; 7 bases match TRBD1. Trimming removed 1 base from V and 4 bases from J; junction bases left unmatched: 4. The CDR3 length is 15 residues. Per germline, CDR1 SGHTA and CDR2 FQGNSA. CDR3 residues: CASSLEGARGNTIYF. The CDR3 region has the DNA TGTGCCAGCAGCTTAGAGGGGGCGCGAGGAAACACCATATATTTT.

CDR3 amino acids: CASSLTQGGTEAFF. Written as DNA, the CDR3 is TGTGCCAGCAGCTTGACGCAGGGGGGCACTGAAGCTTTCTTT. The chain combines TRBV5-5 with TRBJ1-1; TRBD1 matches 7 bases. CDR3 length equals 14 residues. The germline gives CDR1 SGHKS, CDR2 YYEKEE (reference sequence). The V and J ends lost 1 base and 4 bases, in that order; junction bases with no gene match: 4.

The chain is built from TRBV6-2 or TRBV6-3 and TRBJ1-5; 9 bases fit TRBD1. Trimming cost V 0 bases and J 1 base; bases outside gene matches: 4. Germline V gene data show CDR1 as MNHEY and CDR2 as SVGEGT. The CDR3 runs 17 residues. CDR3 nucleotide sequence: TGTGCCAGCAGTTACTCCGGGACAGGGTCAAGCAATCAGCCCCAGCATTTT. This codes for CASSYSGTGSSNQPQHF.

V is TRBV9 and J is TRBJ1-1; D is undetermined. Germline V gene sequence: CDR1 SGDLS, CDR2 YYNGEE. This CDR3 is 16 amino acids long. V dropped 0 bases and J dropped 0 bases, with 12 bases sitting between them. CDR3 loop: CASSVDGILMNTEAFF. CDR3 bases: TGTGCCAGCAGCGTAGACGGAATCTTAATGAACACTGAAGCTTTCTTT.

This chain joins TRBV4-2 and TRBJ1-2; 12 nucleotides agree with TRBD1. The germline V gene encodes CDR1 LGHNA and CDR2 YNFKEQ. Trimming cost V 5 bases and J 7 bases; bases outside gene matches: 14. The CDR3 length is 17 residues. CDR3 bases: TGTGCCAGCAGCACCAGGGACAGGGGGCTGGGAGAGAGTGGCTACACCTTC. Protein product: CASSTRDRGLGESGYTF.

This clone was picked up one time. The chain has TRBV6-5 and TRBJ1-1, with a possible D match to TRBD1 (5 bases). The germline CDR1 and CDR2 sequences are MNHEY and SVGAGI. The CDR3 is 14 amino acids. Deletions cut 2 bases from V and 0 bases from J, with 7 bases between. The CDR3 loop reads CASSYGGMNTEAFF. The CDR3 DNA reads TGTGCCAGCAGTTACGGGGGGATGAACACTGAAGCTTTCTTT.

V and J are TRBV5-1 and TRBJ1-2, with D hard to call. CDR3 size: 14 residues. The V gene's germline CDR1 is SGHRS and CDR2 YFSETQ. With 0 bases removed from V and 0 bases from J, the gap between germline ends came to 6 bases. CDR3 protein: CASSLVTSNYGYTF. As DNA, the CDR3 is TGCGCCAGCAGCTTGGTGACATCTAACTATGGCTACACCTTC.

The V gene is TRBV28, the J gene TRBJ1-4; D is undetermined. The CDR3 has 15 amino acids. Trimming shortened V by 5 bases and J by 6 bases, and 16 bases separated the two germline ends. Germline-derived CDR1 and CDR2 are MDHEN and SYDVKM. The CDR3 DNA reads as TGTGCCAGCAGTAATACCAGGTCGAATTATGAAAAACTGTTTTTT. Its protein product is CASSNTRSNYEKLFF. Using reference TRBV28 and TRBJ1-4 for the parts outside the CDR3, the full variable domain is DVKVTQSSRYLVKRTGEKVFLECVQDMDHENMFWYRQDPGLGLRLIYFSYDVKMKEKGDIPEGYSVSREKKERFSLILESASTNQTSMYLCASSNTRSNYEKLFFGSGTQLSVL.

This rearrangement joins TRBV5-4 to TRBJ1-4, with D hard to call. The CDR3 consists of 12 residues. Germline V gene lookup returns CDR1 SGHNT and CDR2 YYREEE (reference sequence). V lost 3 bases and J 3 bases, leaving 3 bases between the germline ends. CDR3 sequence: CASSYPNEKLFF. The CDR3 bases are TGTGCCAGCAGCTACCCTAATGAAAAACTGTTTTTT.

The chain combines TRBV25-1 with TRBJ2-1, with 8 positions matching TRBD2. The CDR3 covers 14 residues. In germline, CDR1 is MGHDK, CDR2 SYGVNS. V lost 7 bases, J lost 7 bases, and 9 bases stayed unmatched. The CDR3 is CASTSGGGTNEQFF. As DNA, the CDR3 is TGTGCCAGCACTTCGGGGGGGGGCACGAATGAGCAGTTCTTC. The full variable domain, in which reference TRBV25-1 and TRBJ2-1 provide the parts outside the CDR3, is EADIYQTPRYLVIGTGKKITLECSQTMGHDKMYWYQQDPGMELHLIHYSYGVNSTEKGDLSSESTVSRIRTEHFPLTLESARPSHTSQYLCASTSGGGTNEQFFGPGTRLTVL.

CDR3 sequence: CAISDLASSGANVLTF. Written as DNA, the CDR3 is TGTGCCATCAGTGATTTGGCCAGCTCTGGGGCCAACGTCCTGACTTTC. The chain has TRBV10-3 and TRBJ2-6; the D is unclear. Trimming left V 3 bases short and J 0 bases short, with 9 bases between. The CDR3 runs 16 residues. CDR1 is ENHRY and CDR2 is SYGVKD in the germline V gene.

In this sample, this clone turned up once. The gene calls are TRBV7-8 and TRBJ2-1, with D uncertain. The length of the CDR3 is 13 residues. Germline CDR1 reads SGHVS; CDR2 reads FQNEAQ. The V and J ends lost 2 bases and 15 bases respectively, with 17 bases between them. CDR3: CASSLRSAIELFF. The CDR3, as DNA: TGTGCCAGCAGCTTAAGGAGCGCGATAGAGTTGTTCTTC.

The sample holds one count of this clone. The CDR3, as DNA: TGTGCCAGCAGTCCCTTGGACAGGGGAGGCTACACCTTC. Translated, it gives CASSPLDRGGYTF. The chain combines TRBV6-5 with TRBJ1-2, with 9 bases identical to TRBD1. There are 13 residues in the CDR3. The junction had 6 bases not matched to a gene; V was cut back by 5 bases and J by 8 bases. Germline CDR1 MNHEY, CDR2 SVGAGI.

The CDR3 region has the DNA TGCGCCAGCAGCCCCGACGGGTCAGGAGGGAAGCAGTACTTC. Translated: CASSPDGSGGKQYF. The chain is built from TRBV5-1 and TRBJ2-7; TRBD2 is a possible D gene (6 bases). V was pared by 4 bases and J by 8 bases, with 19 bases between. This CDR3 contains 14 residues. The germline gives CDR1 SGHRS, CDR2 YFSETQ.

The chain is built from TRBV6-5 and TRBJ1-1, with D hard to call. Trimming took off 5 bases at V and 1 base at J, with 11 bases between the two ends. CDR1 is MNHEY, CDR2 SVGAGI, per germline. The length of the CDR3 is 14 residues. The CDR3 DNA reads TGTGCCAGCAGTCTCCGTTTACAGAACACTGAAGCTTTCTTT. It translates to CASSLRLQNTEAFF.

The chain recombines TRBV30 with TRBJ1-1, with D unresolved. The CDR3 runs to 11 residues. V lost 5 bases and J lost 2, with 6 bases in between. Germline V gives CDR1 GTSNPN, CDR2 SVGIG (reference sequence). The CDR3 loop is CAWWGNTEAFF. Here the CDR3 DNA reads TGTGCCTGGTGGGGAAACACTGAAGCTTTCTTT.

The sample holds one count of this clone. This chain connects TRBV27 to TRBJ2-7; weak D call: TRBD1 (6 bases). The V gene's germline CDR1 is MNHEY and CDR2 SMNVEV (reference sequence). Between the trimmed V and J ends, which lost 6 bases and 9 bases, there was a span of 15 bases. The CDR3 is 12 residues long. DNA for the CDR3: TGTGCCAGCAGCAACAGGGCCCGCGGGCAGTACTTC. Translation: CASSNRARGQYF.

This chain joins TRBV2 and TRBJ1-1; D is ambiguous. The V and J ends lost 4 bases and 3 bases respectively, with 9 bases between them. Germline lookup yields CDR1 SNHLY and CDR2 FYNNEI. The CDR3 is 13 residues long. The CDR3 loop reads CASSVEAYTEAFF. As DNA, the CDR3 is TGTGCCAGCAGTGTAGAGGCGTACACTGAAGCTTTCTTT.

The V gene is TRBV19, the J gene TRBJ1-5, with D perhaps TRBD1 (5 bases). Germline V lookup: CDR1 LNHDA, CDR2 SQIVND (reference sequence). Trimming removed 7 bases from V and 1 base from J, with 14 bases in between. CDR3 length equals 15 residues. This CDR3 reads CASNGAVSSNQPQHF. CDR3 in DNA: TGTGCCAGTAACGGGGCAGTCTCGAGCAATCAGCCCCAGCATTTT.

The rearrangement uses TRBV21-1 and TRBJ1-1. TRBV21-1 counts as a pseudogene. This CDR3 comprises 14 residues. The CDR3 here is CASSNWDMNTEAFF. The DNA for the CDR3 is TGTGCCAGCAGCAACTGGGATATGAACACTGAAGCTTTCTTT.

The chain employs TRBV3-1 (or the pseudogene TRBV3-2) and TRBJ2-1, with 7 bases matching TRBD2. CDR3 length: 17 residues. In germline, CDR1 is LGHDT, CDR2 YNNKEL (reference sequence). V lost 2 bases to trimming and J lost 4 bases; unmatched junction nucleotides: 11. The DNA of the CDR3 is TGTGCCAGCAGCCAAAACCTTCTGGCGGGAGAATACAATGAGCAGTTCTTC. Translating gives CASSQNLLAGEYNEQFF.

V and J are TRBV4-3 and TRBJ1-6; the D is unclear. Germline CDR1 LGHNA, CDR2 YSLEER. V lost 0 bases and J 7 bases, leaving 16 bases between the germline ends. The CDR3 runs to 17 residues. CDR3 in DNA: TGCGCCAGCAGCCAAGATGAATGGGTCCTCAACAATTCACCCCTCCACTTT. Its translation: CASSQDEWVLNNSPLHF.